A single sample is the source of the 28 T cell receptor beta chains below, sequenced in a study of T cell therapy product for transplant patients. These receptors lack a known antigen. Libraries were prepared by immunoSEQ multiplex PCR; TCRdb keeps only in-frame clonotypes and omits some of them. Of about 880 clones detected, less than 55% appear once; the ten largest clones hold around a quarter. What the sample label signifies: CMVpp65/IE-1-reactive T cells enriched by IFNgamma capture and expanded in vitro. Stimulation lasted over five hours, using overlapping CMV pp65 and IE-1 peptide pools at roughly 0.48 ug/ml each. Cells producing IFNgamma after CMV stimulation were positively selected by IFNgamma secretion assay. Enriched IFNgamma+ cells grew for roughly 20 days with irradiated autologous feeders and either IL-7/IL-15 or IL-2. Source material: a sorted cell population cultured from PBMCs. The receptors come from an adult in good health.

This clone is classed as large. The gene calls are TRBV27 and TRBJ2-7; TRBD2 matches at 9 bases. V was clipped by 5 bases and J by 5 bases; unmatched bases: 13. Germline CDR1 is MNHEY and CDR2 is SMNVEV (reference sequence). The CDR3 covers 16 residues. CDR3 DNA sequence: TGTGCCAGCAGTGCTGTAGCGGGGGCTCCGTTCCACGAGCAGTACTTC. Residues: CASSAVAGAPFHEQYF.

This clone is categorized as medium-sized. The rearrangement links TRBV7-9 to TRBJ2-3, with 7 bases identical to TRBD1. Trimming took 1 base from V and 9 from J; bases not matched to a gene: 4. Per germline, CDR1 SEHNR and CDR2 FQNEAQ (reference sequence). This CDR3 contains 13 residues. CDR3 loop: CASSLVTGETQYF. The CDR3, as DNA: TGTGCCAGCAGCTTAGTCACAGGGGAGACGCAGTATTTT.

This sequence joins TRBV29-1 and TRBJ1-1, with D uncertain. The CDR3 spans 13 residues. Trimming removed 4 bases at V and 0 bases at J, with 9 bases between. Germline CDR1 SQVTM, CDR2 ANQGSEA. The CDR3 coding sequence is TGCAGCGTTGTACACTCAATGAACACTGAAGCTTTCTTT. Its protein product is CSVVHSMNTEAFF.

This rearrangement joins TRBV5-4 to TRBJ1-6, with 12 bases lining up with TRBD1. V lost 5 bases, J lost 7 bases, and 10 bases stayed unmatched. Germline assignment: CDR1 SGHNT and CDR2 YYREEE (reference sequence). This CDR3 region has 17 residues. Here the CDR3 DNA reads TGTGCCAGCAGTAGGGGACAGGGGGCCTTAACGAATTCACCCCTCCACTTT. Its protein is CASSRGQGALTNSPLHF.

The chain joins TRBV7-2 to TRBJ2-1, with D perhaps matching TRBD1 or TRBD2 (7 bases each). CDR1 is SGHTA and CDR2 is FQGNSA in the germline V gene. The V end lost 5 bases, the J end lost 5 bases, and 19 bases lay between the germline ends. The CDR3 is 16 residues long. This CDR3 reads CASSPQRGQTNNEQFF. The DNA for the CDR3 is TGTGCCAGCAGCCCCCAGCGGGGACAGACTAACAATGAGCAGTTCTTC.

The rearrangement joins TRBV27 to TRBJ1-1; perhaps TRBD1 as D (5 bases). In germline, CDR1 is MNHEY, CDR2 SMNVEV (reference sequence). The CDR3 contains 14 residues. Trimming shortened V by 3 bases and J by 0 bases, and 8 bases separated the two germline ends. The CDR3 region has the DNA TGTGCCAGCAGTTTGGGACGTCTGAACACTGAAGCTTTCTTT. Its protein product is CASSLGRLNTEAFF.

With respect to this clone: Other nucleotide sequences in the sample specify the same CDR3. The gene calls are TRBV7-8 and TRBJ2-5; no reliable D call. Germline V gene lookup returns CDR1 SGHVS and CDR2 FQNEAQ. This CDR3 has 11 amino acids. V lost 5 bases, J lost 4 bases, and 5 bases lay in between. The CDR3 sequence is CASSQRETQYF. CDR3 sequence (DNA): TGTGCCAGCAGCCAGAGAGAGACCCAGTACTTC.

This clone occurred a few times. The junction and the germline gene differ at one end; a read error may be behind it. The V and J genes are TRBV7-9 and TRBJ2-5; D tentatively reads TRBD1 or TRBD2 (5 bases each). There are 14 residues in the CDR3. CDR1 is SEHNR, CDR2 FQNEAQ, per germline (reference sequence). CDR3 residues: CASSSGRIKEAQYF. DNA of the CDR3: TGTGCCAGCAGCTCGGGACGGATTAAAGAGGCCCAGTACTTC.

This clone is deemed medium-sized. In DNA form, the CDR3 reads TGTGCCAGCAGCTTAAAGCTGCCAGGGCAAGAGACCCAGTACTTC. Translation gives CASSLKLPGQETQYF. The gene calls are TRBV7-2 and TRBJ2-5, with a weak D call TRBD1 (5 bases). V lost 2 bases and J 2 bases, leaving 12 bases between the germline ends. The CDR3 length is 15 residues. CDR1 is SGHTA, CDR2 FQGNSA, per germline.

The rearrangement joins TRBV6-5 to TRBJ1-2; 8 bases are a match to TRBD1. This CDR3 comprises 15 residues. With V trimmed by 6 bases and J by 6 bases, 12 bases remained unmatched. The V gene's germline CDR1 is MNHEY and CDR2 SVGAGI. Here the CDR3 DNA reads TGTGCCAGCAGCCTACGGACAGGGAATTTGAATGGCTACACCTTC. Amino acid sequence: CASSLRTGNLNGYTF.

This chain uses TRBV7-6 with TRBJ2-5; 8 bases fit TRBD2. This CDR3 is 14 amino acids long. The ends lost 4 bases at V and 5 bases at J; junction bases unmatched: 6. CDR1 is SGHVS and CDR2 is FNYEAQ in the germline V gene. CDR3 loop: CASSSGGPVETQYF. For the CDR3, the DNA is TGTGCCAGCAGCTCGGGGGGGCCGGTTGAGACCCAGTACTTC.

The chain links TRBV10-2 to TRBJ2-5; a possible D gene is TRBD2 (5 bases). Germline CDR1 WSHSY, CDR2 SAAADI. The CDR3 is 12 residues long. V gave up 5 bases and J gave up 5 bases, with 9 bases separating them. CDR3 coding DNA: TGCGCCAGCAGTTTAAGGGAGGAGACCCAGTACTTC. Translation: CASSLREETQYF.

The chain recombines TRBV4-1 with TRBJ2-7; 10 nucleotides agree with TRBD2. This CDR3 contains 15 residues. Germline CDR1 is MGHRA and CDR2 is YSYEKL. V lost 2 bases, J lost 3 bases, and 4 bases stayed unmatched. The CDR3 DNA reads TGCGCCAGCAGCCAAACTAGCGGGGTAAACTACGAGCAGTACTTC. Its protein is CASSQTSGVNYEQYF.

This sequence joins TRBV5-3 and TRBJ1-2, with unresolved D. TRBV5-3 is reported as an ORF; its role is uncertain. The V end lost 7 bases, the J end lost 4 bases, and 20 bases lay between the germline ends. CDR3 length: 15 residues. CDR3 sequence (DNA): TGTGCCAGAGATGTCGGGGTGAGAAAGACCTATGGCTACACCTTC. This translates into CARDVGVRKTYGYTF.

The rearrangement uses TRBV5-1 and TRBJ1-5; 8 bases map to TRBD1. Germline CDR1 is SGHRS and CDR2 is YFSETQ. CDR3 length equals 15 residues. Trimming took 4 bases from V and 0 from J; bases not matched to a gene: 3. In nucleotides, the CDR3 is TGCGCCAGCAGCCCGACAGGGGATAGCAATCAGCCCCAGCATTTT. It yields the protein CASSPTGDSNQPQHF.

The J gene is TRBJ1-5, the V gene TRBV7-2, with no clear D. Germline-derived CDR1 and CDR2 are SGHTA and FQGNSA. The CDR3 has 15 amino acids. The ends were cut back, 1 base at V and 4 bases at J, with 11 bases in the middle. The CDR3 is CASSLGQAPNQPQHF. CDR3 sequence (DNA): TGTGCCAGCAGCTTAGGCCAGGCCCCTAATCAGCCCCAGCATTTT. Full variable domain (outside the CDR3, taken from reference TRBV7-2 and TRBJ1-5): GAGVSQSPSNKVTEKGKDVELRCDPISGHTALYWYRQSLGQGLEFLIYFQGNSAPDKSGLPSDRFSAERTGGSVSTLTIQRTQQEDSAVYLCASSLGQAPNQPQHFGDGTRLSIL.

This clone was counted a few times. The chain links TRBV18 to TRBJ1-2; D gene uncertain. This CDR3 has 13 amino acids. CDR1 is KGHSH, CDR2 LQKENI, per germline. V lost 0 bases, J lost 4 bases, and 6 bases lay in between. In nucleotides, the CDR3 is TGTGCCAGCTCACCACCGAACGGCTATGGCTACACCTTC. Protein sequence: CASSPPNGYGYTF.

In this sample, this clone turned up a few times. The gene calls are TRBV11-2 and TRBJ1-2; no firm D call. The CDR3 runs 14 residues. The germline V and J ends were trimmed by 1 base and 4 bases, with 10 bases remaining between them. Germline-derived CDR1 and CDR2 are SGHAT and FQNNGV. The CDR3 here is CASSLGTEIYGYTF. DNA of the CDR3: TGTGCCAGCAGCTTAGGGACGGAGATCTATGGCTACACCTTC.

The chain links TRBV11-2 to TRBJ2-7; 10 bases are a match to TRBD1. There are 17 residues in the CDR3. The trim removed 5 bases at V and 2 bases at J, leaving 12 bases unmatched. CDR1 is SGHAT, CDR2 FQNNGV, per germline. The CDR3 region has the DNA TGTGCCAGCAGCCGACCCACGACCGGGACAGGGGCCTACGAGCAGTACTTC. Translating gives CASSRPTTGTGAYEQYF. Together with reference TRBV11-2 and TRBJ2-7, the CDR3 gives the full variable domain: EAGVAQSPRYKIIEKRQSVAFWCNPISGHATLYWYQQILGQGPKLLIQFQNNGVVDDSQLPKDRFSAERLKGVDSTLKIQPAKLEDSAVYLCASSRPTTGTGAYEQYFGPGTRLTVT.

The chain joins TRBV6-5 to TRBJ2-4; D perhaps matches TRBD1 (6 bases). Germline CDR1 and CDR2: MNHEY and SVGAGI. The CDR3 consists of 14 residues. V was clipped by 6 bases and J by 1 base, with 10 bases between them. The CDR3 protein is CASSLDSAKNIQYF. CDR3 DNA sequence: TGTGCCAGCAGCCTGGACAGCGCCAAAAACATTCAGTACTTC.

This clone was found a few times. This chain links TRBV2 with TRBJ2-7; 9 bases align to TRBD2. The junction had 4 bases not matched to a gene; V was cut back by 10 bases and J by 0 bases. The CDR3 extends over 13 amino acids. Germline CDR1 and CDR2: SNHLY and FYNNEI. CDR3 nucleotide sequence: TGTGCCACCGCGGGGGGGAACTCCTACGAGCAGTACTTC. It codes for CATAGGNSYEQYF.

The chain links TRBV11-2 to TRBJ2-5, with D perhaps TRBD2 (7 bases). Trimming left V 5 bases short and J 2 bases short, with 15 bases between. CDR1 and CDR2 (germline): SGHAT, FQNNGV. CDR3 length: 15 amino acids. CDR3: CASSLLQGGQETQYF. In DNA, the CDR3 is TGTGCCAGCAGCCTACTACAGGGAGGGCAAGAGACCCAGTACTTC.

J is TRBJ1-2 and V is TRBV6-5; the D is unclear. V lost 3 bases to trimming and J lost 6 bases, with 14 bases between them. This CDR3 region has 14 residues. Germline CDR1 reads MNHEY; CDR2 reads SVGAGI. The CDR3 protein is CASSYSLGFNGYTF. The DNA of the CDR3 is TGTGCCAGCAGTTATTCACTGGGGTTTAATGGCTACACCTTC.

The rearrangement links TRBV6-1 to TRBJ1-5; D unresolved. The CDR3 has 14 amino acids. Germline loops: CDR1 MNHNS, CDR2 SASEGT. Between the trimmed V and J ends, which lost 5 bases and 0 bases, there was a span of 8 bases. As DNA, the CDR3 is TGTGCCAGCAGTATCACAGATAGCAATCAGCCCCAGCATTTT. It encodes CASSITDSNQPQHF.

This CDR3 reads CSVEAPSRVYEQFF. CDR3 DNA sequence: TGCAGCGTTGAAGCACCGAGTAGGGTCTATGAGCAGTTCTTC. The genes are TRBV29-1 and TRBJ2-1; D ambiguous. The CDR3 has 14 residues. Trimming took 1 base from V and 8 from J, leaving 15 bases between them. Germline V gene data show CDR1 as SQVTM and CDR2 as ANQGSEA.

This clone was seen a handful of times. The chain joins TRBV11-2 to TRBJ1-1; unclear D gene. The length of the CDR3 is 13 residues. Between the trimmed V and J ends, which lost 3 bases and 2 bases, there was a span of 7 bases. Germline V gives CDR1 SGHAT, CDR2 FQNNGV. CDR3 residues: CASSFRDNTEAFF. The CDR3 DNA reads TGTGCCAGCAGCTTTAGGGATAACACTGAAGCTTTCTTT.

The table lists this clone with a count of one. The gene calls are TRBV7-6 and TRBJ1-3; 7 bases agree with TRBD1. The V gene's germline CDR1 is SGHVS and CDR2 FNYEAQ. Unmatched junction bases numbered 5, after V lost 5 bases and J lost 4 bases. There are 14 residues in the CDR3. CDR3 sequence (DNA): TGTGCCAGCAGCCGGCGACAGGGAGGAAACACCATATATTTT. Translated, it gives CASSRRQGGNTIYF. The full variable domain, its missing parts supplied by reference TRBV7-6 and TRBJ1-3, is GAGVSQSPRYKVTKRGQDVALRCDPISGHVSLYWYRQALGQGPEFLTYFNYEAQQDKSGLPNDRFSAERPEGSISTLTIQRTEQRDSAMYRCASSRRQGGNTIYFGEGSWLTVV.

This clone has only a few counts. The chain joins TRBV6-5 to TRBJ1-1; weak D call: TRBD1 (5 bases). CDR3 length equals 14 residues. Trimming stripped 0 bases from V and 5 bases from J, with 10 bases between. Germline lookup yields CDR1 MNHEY and CDR2 SVGAGI. The CDR3 region is CASSYSGRKTEAFF. CDR3 nucleotide sequence: TGTGCCAGCAGTTACTCGGGGCGAAAGACTGAAGCTTTCTTT.